This paragraph reports one T cell receptor (beta chain). Its specificity is unknown. The CDR3 runs to 13 residues. Trimming left V 3 bases short and J 7 bases short, with 9 bases between. CDR1 is MNHNS and CDR2 is SASEGT in the germline V gene. This specimen belongs to a study of T cell responses to AZD1222 COVID-19 vaccine. Looking at the study overall: Doses given second, at about 4 or about 12 weeks, were pooled.

Libraries were prepared by immunoSEQ multiplex PCR; TCRdb keeps only in-frame clonotypes and omits some of them. The sample has more than 70,000 clones; about 85% are singletons. Study-level findings and limits: Of spike-specific TCRs, nearly half reportedly target regions left unmutated in variants. Of the AZD1222 recipients, only 5 or 6 were seropositive at baseline.

The source material was peripheral blood, sampled on day 0 of AZD1222 vaccination. This rearrangement joins TRBV6-1 to TRBJ2-2; D is uncertain. The sequence derives from an adult in good health. The CDR3 bases are TGTGCCAGCAGTGACAGTGAGCTCGGGGAGCTGTTTTTT. Its protein is CASSDSELGELFF.